This T cell receptor beta chain was sequenced during a study of T-cell reconstitution after alpha-beta-depleted transplantation in children. Study-wide results and limits: T-cell counts and diversity at one year post-transplant came mainly from newly produced T cells. It was surviving recipient T cells and thymic progenitors that gave some patients high TCRbeta diversity at day 60. In patients about two months after transplant, alpha-beta T cells reportedly arose from several hundred expanded graft clones.

Trimming at V came to 3 bases and at J to 5 bases, leaving 5 bases not matched to a gene. The CDR3 is 16 residues long. Per germline, CDR1 MNHEY and CDR2 SMNVEV (reference sequence). As regards this clonotype: What it binds is unknown.

Using unique molecular identifiers, the investigators prepared the TCRbeta library. Using its own MiXCR run on the PCR reads, TCRdb lists one record per CDR3 protein. The sample holds hundreds of thousands of distinct CDR3 sequences, roughly 13% seen once. This sample comprised PBMCs, mostly from graft donor cells, obtained 360 days after TCRalphabeta/CD19-depleted stem cell transplant. This sequence joins TRBV27 and TRBJ2-1, with 12 bases identical to TRBD2. This TCR was recovered from a male patient between 10 and 17 years old who had a stem cell transplant for acute myeloid leukemia, so the T cells may come from the graft donor. CDR3 sequence (DNA): TGTGCCAGCAGTTTTGCCCGGACTAGCGGGGACAATGAGCAGTTCTTC. Translated: CASSFARTSGDNEQFF.